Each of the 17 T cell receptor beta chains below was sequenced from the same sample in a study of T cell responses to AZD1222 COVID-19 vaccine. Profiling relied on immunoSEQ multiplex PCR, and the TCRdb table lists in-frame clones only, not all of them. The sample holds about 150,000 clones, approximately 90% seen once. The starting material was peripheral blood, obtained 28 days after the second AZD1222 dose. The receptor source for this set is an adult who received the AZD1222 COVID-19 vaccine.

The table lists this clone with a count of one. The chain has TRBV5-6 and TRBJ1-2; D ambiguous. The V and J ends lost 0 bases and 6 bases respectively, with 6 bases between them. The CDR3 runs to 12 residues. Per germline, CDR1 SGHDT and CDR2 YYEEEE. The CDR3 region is CASSLAGDGYTF. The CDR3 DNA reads TGTGCCAGCAGCTTGGCTGGGGATGGCTACACCTTC.

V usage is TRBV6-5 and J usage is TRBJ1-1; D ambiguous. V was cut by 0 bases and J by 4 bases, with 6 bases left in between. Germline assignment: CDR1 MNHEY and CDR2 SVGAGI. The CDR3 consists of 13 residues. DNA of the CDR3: TGTGCCAGCAGTTACTCGGTCTCCACTGAAGCTTTCTTT. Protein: CASSYSVSTEAFF.

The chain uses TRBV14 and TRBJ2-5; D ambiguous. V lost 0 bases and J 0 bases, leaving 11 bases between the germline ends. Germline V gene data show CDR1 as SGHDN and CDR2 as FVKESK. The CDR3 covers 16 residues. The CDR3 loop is CASSQDYGYDQETQYF. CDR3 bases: TGTGCCAGCAGCCAAGATTACGGTTACGACCAAGAGACCCAGTACTTC.

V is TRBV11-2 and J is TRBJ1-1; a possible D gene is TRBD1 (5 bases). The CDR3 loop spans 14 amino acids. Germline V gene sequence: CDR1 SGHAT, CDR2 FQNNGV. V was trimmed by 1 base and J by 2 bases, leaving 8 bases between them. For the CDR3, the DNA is TGTGCCAGCAGCTTAGGACAGCCCAACACTGAAGCTTTCTTT. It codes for CASSLGQPNTEAFF.

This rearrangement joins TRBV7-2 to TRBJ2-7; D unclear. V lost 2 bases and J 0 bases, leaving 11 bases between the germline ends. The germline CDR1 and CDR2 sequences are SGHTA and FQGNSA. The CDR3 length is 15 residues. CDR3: CASSLSARVSYEQYF. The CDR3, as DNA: TGTGCCAGCAGCTTATCTGCTCGGGTCTCCTACGAGCAGTACTTC.

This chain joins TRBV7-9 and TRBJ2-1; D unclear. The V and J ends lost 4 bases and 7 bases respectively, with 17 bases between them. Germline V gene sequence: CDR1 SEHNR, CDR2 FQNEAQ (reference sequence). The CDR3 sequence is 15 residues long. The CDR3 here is CASSSPTGITNEQFF. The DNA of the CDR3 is TGTGCCAGCAGCTCGCCGACTGGTATAACTAATGAGCAGTTCTTC.

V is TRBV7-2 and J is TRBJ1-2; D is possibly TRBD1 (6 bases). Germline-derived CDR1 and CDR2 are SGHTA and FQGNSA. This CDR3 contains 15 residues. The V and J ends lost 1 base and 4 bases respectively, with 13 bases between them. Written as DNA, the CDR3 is TGTGCCAGCAGCTTAGGGTCGGGGGGCATCTATGGCTACACCTTC. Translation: CASSLGSGGIYGYTF.

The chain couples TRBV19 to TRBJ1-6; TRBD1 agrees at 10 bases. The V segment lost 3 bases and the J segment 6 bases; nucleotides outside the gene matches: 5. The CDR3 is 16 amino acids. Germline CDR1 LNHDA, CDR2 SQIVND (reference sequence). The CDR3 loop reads CASSIIRDRGNSPLHF. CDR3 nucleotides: TGTGCCAGTAGTATCATAAGGGACAGGGGTAATTCACCCCTCCACTTT.

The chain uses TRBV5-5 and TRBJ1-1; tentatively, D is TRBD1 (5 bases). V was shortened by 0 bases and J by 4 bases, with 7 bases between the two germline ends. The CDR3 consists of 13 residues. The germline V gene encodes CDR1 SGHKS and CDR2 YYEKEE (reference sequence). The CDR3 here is CASSLGGITEAFF. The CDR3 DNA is TGTGCCAGCAGCTTGGGGGGGATCACTGAAGCTTTCTTT.

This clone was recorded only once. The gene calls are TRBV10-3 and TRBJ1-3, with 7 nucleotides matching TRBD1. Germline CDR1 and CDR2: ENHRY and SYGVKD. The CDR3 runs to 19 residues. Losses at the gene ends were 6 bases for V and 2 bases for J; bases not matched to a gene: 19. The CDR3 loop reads CAISPRAAHRGDTGNTIYF. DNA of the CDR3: TGTGCCATCAGCCCAAGAGCAGCCCACAGGGGAGATACTGGAAACACCATATATTTT.

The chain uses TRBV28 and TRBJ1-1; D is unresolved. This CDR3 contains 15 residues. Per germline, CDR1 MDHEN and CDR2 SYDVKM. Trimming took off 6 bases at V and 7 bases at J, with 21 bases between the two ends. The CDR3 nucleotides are TGTGCCAGCAGCCTCCAGGTCCCTACCTCCAGTGAAGCTTTCTTT. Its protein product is CASSLQVPTSSEAFF.

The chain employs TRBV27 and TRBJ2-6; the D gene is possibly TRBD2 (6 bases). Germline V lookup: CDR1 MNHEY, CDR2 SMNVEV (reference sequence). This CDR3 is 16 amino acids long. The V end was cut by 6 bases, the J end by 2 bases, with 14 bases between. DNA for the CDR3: TGTGCCAGCAGCCCGGGGGTGGCAACTGGGGCCAACGTCCTGACTTTC. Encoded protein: CASSPGVATGANVLTF.

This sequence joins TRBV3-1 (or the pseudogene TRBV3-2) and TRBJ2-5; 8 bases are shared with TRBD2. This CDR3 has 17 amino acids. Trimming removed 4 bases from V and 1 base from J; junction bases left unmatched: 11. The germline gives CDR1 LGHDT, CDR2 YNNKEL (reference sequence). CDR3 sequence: CASSRGWSLAVQETQYF. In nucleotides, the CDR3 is TGTGCCAGCAGCCGGGGTTGGTCACTAGCGGTCCAAGAGACCCAGTACTTC.

The CDR3 loop reads CASSLGFNEKLFF. The CDR3 nucleotides are TGTGCCAGCAGCTTAGGCTTTAATGAAAAACTGTTTTTT. The V and J genes are TRBV5-5 and TRBJ1-4, with unresolved D. The germline gives CDR1 SGHKS, CDR2 YYEKEE (reference sequence). The CDR3 spans 13 residues. The germline V and J ends were trimmed by 2 bases and 4 bases, with 6 bases remaining between them. The full variable domain, in which reference TRBV5-5 and TRBJ1-4 provide the parts outside the CDR3, is DAGVTQSPTHLIKTRGQQVTLRCSPISGHKSVSWYQQVLGQGPQFIFQYYEKEERGRGNFPDRFSARQFPNYSSELNVNALLLGDSALYLCASSLGFNEKLFFGSGTQLSVL.

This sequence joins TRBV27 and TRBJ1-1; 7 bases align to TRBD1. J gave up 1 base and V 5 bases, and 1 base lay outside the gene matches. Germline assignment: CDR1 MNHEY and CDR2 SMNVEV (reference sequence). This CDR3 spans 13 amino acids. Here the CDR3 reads CASSRQGNTEAFF. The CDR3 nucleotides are TGTGCCAGCAGTAGACAGGGGAACACTGAAGCTTTCTTT.

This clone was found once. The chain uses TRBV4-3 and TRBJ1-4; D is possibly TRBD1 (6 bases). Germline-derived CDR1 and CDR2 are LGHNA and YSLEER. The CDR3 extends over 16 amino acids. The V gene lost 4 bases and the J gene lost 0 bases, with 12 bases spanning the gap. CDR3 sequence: CASSRGTLATNEKLFF. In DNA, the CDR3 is TGCGCCAGCAGCCGTGGGACACTCGCAACTAATGAAAAACTGTTTTTT.

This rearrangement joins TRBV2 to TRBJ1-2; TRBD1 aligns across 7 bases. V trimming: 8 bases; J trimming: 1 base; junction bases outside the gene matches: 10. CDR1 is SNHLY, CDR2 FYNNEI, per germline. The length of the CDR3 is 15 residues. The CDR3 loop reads CASRTDRFGNYGYTF. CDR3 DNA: TGTGCCAGCCGGACGGACAGGTTCGGTAACTATGGCTACACCTTC. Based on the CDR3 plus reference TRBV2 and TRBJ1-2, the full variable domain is EPEVTQTPSHQVTQMGQEVILRCVPISNHLYFYWYRQILGQKVEFLVSFYNNEISEKSEIFDDQFSVERPDGSNFTLKIRSTKLEDSAMYFCASRTDRFGNYGYTFGSGTRLTVV.